These 17 T cell receptor beta chains were all obtained from the same sample, sequenced in a study of T cells in Graves' hyperthyroidism and ophthalmopathy. Amplification of TCR beta CDR3 regions used RNA as the template. First-round RT-PCR with HTBI primers amplified the TCR CDR3 region. TCRdb ran MiXCR on the multiplex PCR reads and lists one entry per CDR3 protein. This sample has about 290,000 distinct CDR3 sequences, with approximately 16% found just once. The specimen sequenced was blood. The receptors derive from a man aged 30 to 39 with Graves' hyperthyroidism.

This clonotype was detected ten times or more. J is TRBJ2-2 and V is TRBV11-2; D perhaps matches TRBD2 (5 bases). Germline V gene data show CDR1 as SGHAT and CDR2 as FQNNGV. The CDR3 covers 14 residues. V was clipped by 5 bases and J by 6 bases, with 13 bases between them. CDR3 nucleotides: TGTGCCAGCAGCACCGACACTAGGGCCGGGGAGCTGTTTTTT. Residues: CASSTDTRAGELFF.

The sample holds many counts of this clonotype. The J gene is TRBJ1-5, the V gene TRBV6-1; a weak D match, TRBD1 (5 bases). Per the germline V gene, CDR1 is MNHNS and CDR2 is SASEGT. V shed 5 bases and J shed 4 bases, with 9 bases lying between them. The CDR3 is made up of 13 amino acids. In DNA, the CDR3 is TGTGCCAGCAGTCAACAGGAGAATCAGCCCCAGCATTTT. Its protein is CASSQQENQPQHF.

This clonotype has at least ten counts. The chain has TRBV29-1 and TRBJ2-1, with a weak D call TRBD2 (5 bases). Germline V CDR1 and CDR2: SQVTM, ANQGSEA. Trimming stripped 7 bases from V and 2 bases from J, with 18 bases between. The length of the CDR3 is 15 residues. This CDR3 reads CSAPAEDWPYNEQFF. The CDR3 DNA is TGCAGCGCCCCGGCGGAGGACTGGCCCTACAATGAGCAGTTCTTC.

Many counts were recorded for this clonotype. The chain has TRBV30 and TRBJ1-1; D is unresolved. Trimming cost V 2 bases and J 4 bases, with 8 bases left between them. Per the germline V gene, CDR1 is GTSNPN and CDR2 is SVGIG (reference sequence). CDR3 length: 12 amino acids. DNA for the CDR3: TGTGCCTGGAGTCCTCCAGCCACTGAAGCTTTCTTT. This codes for CAWSPPATEAFF.

The table lists this clonotype with a few counts. The chain has TRBV20-1 and TRBJ2-3, with D possibly matching TRBD2 (6 bases). With 3 bases removed from V and 6 bases from J, the gap between germline ends came to 19 bases. CDR3 size: 15 residues. Looked up from germline, CDR1 is DFQATT and CDR2 is SNEGSKA (reference sequence). CDR3 region: CSASGSGEARDTQYF. The CDR3 DNA follows: TGCAGTGCTAGTGGTTCGGGGGAGGCACGGGATACGCAGTATTTT.

This clonotype has only a few counts. The V call is TRBV20-1, the J call TRBJ2-3; D not certain. Germline V CDR1 and CDR2: DFQATT, SNEGSKA (reference sequence). Trimming stripped 6 bases from V and 0 bases from J, with 13 bases between. The CDR3 sequence is 14 residues long. CDR3 sequence (DNA): TGCAGTGCCGATCCCGGAGAGAGCACAGATACGCAGTATTTT. Residues: CSADPGESTDTQYF.

This clonotype came up a few times. A much larger clone is a single base away; this may be a read error. The chain employs TRBV6-5 and TRBJ1-4; D unclear. Trimming took off 2 bases at V and 0 bases at J, with 4 bases between the two ends. This CDR3 contains 14 residues. Per germline, CDR1 MNHEY and CDR2 SVGAGI. CDR3: CASSYDATNEKLFF. The CDR3 coding sequence is TGTGCCAGCAGTTACGATGCAACTAATGAAAAACTGTTTTTT.

A few counts support this clonotype. The chain combines TRBV7-3 with TRBJ2-1, with D perhaps TRBD2 (6 bases). The germline V gene has CDR1 SGHTA and CDR2 FQGTGA. Trimming took 3 bases from V and 4 from J, leaving 13 bases between them. This CDR3 spans 15 amino acids. CDR3 protein: CASSLGTSRYNEQFF. CDR3 nucleotide sequence: TGTGCCAGCAGCTTGGGCACTAGCAGATACAATGAGCAGTTCTTC.

There are many counts of this clonotype. This chain uses TRBV30 with TRBJ2-1; the match to TRBD1 covers 7 bases. The CDR3 contains 13 residues. With 0 bases clipped from V and 7 bases from J, the junction kept 3 bases outside the gene matches. Germline V gene sequence: CDR1 GTSNPN, CDR2 SVGIG (reference sequence). As DNA, the CDR3 is TGTGCCTGGAGTGTAACAGGGGTGAATGAGCAGTTCTTC. Protein: CAWSVTGVNEQFF.

Many counts were recorded for this clonotype. As DNA, the CDR3 is TGTGCCAGCCAGAGAGCGGCCGGGGAGCTGTTTTTT. Translation gives CASQRAAGELFF. This chain joins TRBV28 and TRBJ2-2; weak D call: TRBD2 (5 bases). This CDR3 spans 12 amino acids. Germline V lookup: CDR1 MDHEN, CDR2 SYDVKM. V dropped 8 bases and J dropped 6 bases, with 10 bases sitting between them.

The chain has TRBV6-1 and TRBJ1-5; D uncertain. Germline V gene lookup returns CDR1 MNHNS and CDR2 SASEGT. The V end lost 5 bases, the J end lost 0 bases, and 8 bases lay between the germline ends. The CDR3 consists of 14 residues. Written as DNA, the CDR3 is TGTGCCAGCAGTATGGTGCGTAGCAATCAGCCCCAGCATTTT. Translated, it gives CASSMVRSNQPQHF.

This clonotype was found a few times. V is TRBV19 and J is TRBJ2-2; D might be TRBD1 (6 bases). The V gene lost 7 bases and the J gene lost 6 bases, with 12 bases spanning the gap. The CDR3 has 13 residues. Germline CDR1 LNHDA, CDR2 SQIVND (reference sequence). The CDR3 sequence: CASIQGSAGELFF. CDR3 sequence (DNA): TGTGCCAGTATACAGGGAAGCGCCGGGGAGCTGTTTTTT.

The V gene is TRBV5-5, the J gene TRBJ2-3; a possible D gene is TRBD2 (6 bases). Germline V lookup: CDR1 SGHKS, CDR2 YYEKEE (reference sequence). Trimming cost V 5 bases and J 6 bases, with 13 bases left between them. CDR3 size: 13 residues. CDR3 region: CASSPTSSDTQYF. The CDR3 DNA is TGTGCCAGCAGTCCCACTAGCAGCGATACGCAGTATTTT.

CDR3 residues: CASGSGRGISNEQFF. CDR3 coding DNA: TGTGCCAGCGGGTCCGGGCGGGGGATCTCCAATGAGCAGTTCTTC. The chain is built from TRBV9 and TRBJ2-1, with TRBD2 identical over 7 bases. CDR1 SGDLS and CDR2 YYNGEE come from the germline V gene. The ends lost 7 bases at V and 6 bases at J; junction bases unmatched: 13. CDR3 length: 15 residues.

This clonotype was observed a few times. V and J are TRBV12-3 or TRBV12-4 and TRBJ2-7; D is ambiguous. V lost 7 bases to trimming and J lost 0 bases, with 10 bases between them. The CDR3 covers 13 residues. CDR3 sequence reads: CASNNDNSYEQYF. CDR3 sequence (DNA): TGTGCCAGCAACAATGACAACTCCTACGAGCAGTACTTC.

The table lists this clonotype with a few counts. This chain uses TRBV6-2 or TRBV6-3 with TRBJ2-4; D unresolved. The CDR3 contains 12 residues. Trimming left V 4 bases short and J 5 bases short, with 6 bases between. Per the germline V gene, CDR1 is MNHEY and CDR2 is SVGEGT. The CDR3 sequence: CASSLTQNIQYF. The CDR3 nucleotides are TGTGCCAGCAGTTTGACACAAAACATTCAGTACTTC.

The table lists this clonotype with many counts. The V and J genes are TRBV15 and TRBJ1-2, with D hard to call. The CDR3 runs 14 residues. Per the germline V gene, CDR1 is LNHNV and CDR2 is YYDKDF (reference sequence). V was pared by 0 bases and J by 8 bases, with 13 bases between. CDR3 DNA sequence: TGTGCCACCAGCAGAGATCCGGGGAGAGGGGGCTACACCTTC. It is translated as CATSRDPGRGGYTF.